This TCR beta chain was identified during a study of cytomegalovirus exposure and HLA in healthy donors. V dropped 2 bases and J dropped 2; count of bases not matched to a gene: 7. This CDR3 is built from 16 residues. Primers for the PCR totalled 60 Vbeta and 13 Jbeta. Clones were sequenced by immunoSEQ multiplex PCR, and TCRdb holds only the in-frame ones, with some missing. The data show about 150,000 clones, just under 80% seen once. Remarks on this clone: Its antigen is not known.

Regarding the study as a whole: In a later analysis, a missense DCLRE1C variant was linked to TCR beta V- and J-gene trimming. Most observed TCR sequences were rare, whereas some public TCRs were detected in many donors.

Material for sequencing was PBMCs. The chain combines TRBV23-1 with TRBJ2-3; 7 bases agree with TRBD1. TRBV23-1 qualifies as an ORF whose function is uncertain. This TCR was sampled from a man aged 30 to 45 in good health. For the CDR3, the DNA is TGCGCCAGCAGTCAACCAGGGACAGTTTCCACAGATACGCAGTATTTT. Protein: CASSQPGTVSTDTQYF.